Presented here are 10 T cell receptor beta chains from one specimen sequenced in a study of CD8+ T cells in alopecia areata. The sequencing template was cDNA reverse transcribed from extracted RNA. Produced via immunoSEQ multiplex PCR; TCRdb's table is partial and in-frame only. The sample carries under 300,000 clones, 45% to 70% recorded once. The treatment: oral pan-JAK inhibitor, 5-10 mg twice daily. The sample in question was CD4+ T cells sorted from blood, obtained around week 52, from a patient treated with tofacitinib. Source of these receptors: a human donor with alopecia areata.

The chain links TRBV5-6 to TRBJ2-1; no reliable D call. The CDR3 covers 13 residues. Germline CDR1 is SGHDT and CDR2 is YYEEEE. V lost 1 base and J lost 5, with 7 bases in between. The DNA of the CDR3 is TGTGCCAGCAGCTTGATCGGAAACAATGAGCAGTTCTTC. Its protein product is CASSLIGNNEQFF.

The chain uses TRBV29-1 and TRBJ1-4, with TRBD1 matching 8 bases. This CDR3 comprises 13 residues. Germline V gene data show CDR1 as SQVTM and CDR2 as ANQGSEA. V lost 6 bases and J lost 7; bases outside the gene matches: 7. CDR3 in amino acids: CSVSDRALEKLFF. Here the CDR3 DNA reads TGCAGCGTCTCGGACAGGGCACTTGAAAAACTGTTTTTT.

The chain links TRBV29-1 to TRBJ2-7; D gene uncertain. The V and J ends lost 7 bases and 3 bases respectively, with 10 bases between them. The CDR3 extends over 11 amino acids. Germline CDR1 SQVTM, CDR2 ANQGSEA. The DNA for the CDR3 is TGCAGCGGAAACGTCGGCTACGAGCAGTACTTC. Translation: CSGNVGYEQYF.

In this sample, this clone turned up a few times. The V gene is TRBV5-1, the J gene TRBJ1-2, with D tentatively TRBD1 (5 bases). The germline V gene has CDR1 SGHRS and CDR2 YFSETQ. This CDR3 contains 12 residues. Trimming cost V 5 bases and J 4 bases, with 9 bases left between them. CDR3 protein: CASRPDIYGYTF. The DNA of the CDR3 is TGCGCCAGCAGACCGGACATCTATGGCTACACCTTC. The full variable domain, completed using reference TRBV5-1 and TRBJ1-2, is KAGVTQTPRYLIKTRGQQVTLSCSPISGHRSVSWYQQTPGQGLQFLFEYFSETQRNKGNFPGRFSGRQFSNSRSEMNVSTLELGDSALYLCASRPDIYGYTFGSGTRLTVV.

V and J are TRBV29-1 and TRBJ1-5; D remains unclear. Per germline, CDR1 SQVTM and CDR2 ANQGSEA. The CDR3 runs to 13 residues. V was cut by 6 bases and J by 0 bases, with 9 bases left in between. CDR3 residues: CSVQVFSNQPQHF. The CDR3 bases are TGCAGCGTGCAGGTGTTTAGCAATCAGCCCCAGCATTTT.

This clone was found many times. The V and J genes are TRBV15 and TRBJ2-2, with D uncertain. The V gene's germline CDR1 is LNHNV and CDR2 YYDKDF (reference sequence). Trimming took off 0 bases at V and 3 bases at J, with 8 bases between the two ends. The CDR3 has 15 residues. CDR3 amino acids: CATSRDNTDTGELFF. The CDR3 DNA reads TGTGCCACCAGCAGAGATAACACCGACACCGGGGAGCTGTTTTTT.

J is TRBJ2-6 and V is TRBV5-6; possibly TRBD2 for D (5 bases). CDR1 is SGHDT and CDR2 is YYEEEE in the germline V gene. V lost 8 bases and J 6 bases, leaving 18 bases between the germline ends. This CDR3 comprises 15 residues. CDR3 in amino acids: CASHGLTIEANVLTF. The DNA of the CDR3 is TGTGCCAGTCACGGACTCACGATTGAGGCCAACGTCCTGACTTTC. Full variable domain (missing parts from reference TRBV5-6 and TRBJ2-6): DAGVTQSPTHLIKTRGQQVTLRCSPKSGHDTVSWYQQALGQGPQFIFQYYEEEERQRGNFPDRFSGHQFPNYSSELNVNALLLGDSALYLCASHGLTIEANVLTFGAGSRLTVL.

V usage is TRBV7-9 and J usage is TRBJ1-5; D not resolved. V dropped 1 base and J dropped 6 bases, with 4 bases sitting between them. The CDR3 runs 12 residues. CDR1 and CDR2 from the germline V gene are SEHNR and FQNEAQ (reference sequence). CDR3 nucleotide sequence: TGTGCCAGCAGCTTAGATCTTCAGCCCCAGCATTTT. It yields the protein CASSLDLQPQHF.

In its sample, this clone was seen a few times. V gene TRBV25-1 combines with J gene TRBJ1-2, with D perhaps matching TRBD1 (6 bases). The CDR3 totals 16 residues. From germline, CDR1 is MGHDK and CDR2 SYGVNS. V lost 6 bases, J lost 1 base, and 18 bases lay in between. This chain's CDR3 is CASRGEGGALNYGYTF. The CDR3 DNA sequence: TGTGCCAGCAGGGGCGAGGGGGGGGCCCTTAACTATGGCTACACCTTC.

The chain combines TRBV18 with TRBJ1-1; no firm D call. Trimming removed 3 bases at V and 1 base at J, with 3 bases between. This CDR3 has 12 residues. Germline V gives CDR1 KGHSH, CDR2 LQKENI. The CDR3 loop reads CASSPKNTEAFF. Here the CDR3 DNA reads TGTGCCAGCTCACCCAAGAACACTGAAGCTTTCTTT. The complete variable domain, with remaining parts taken from reference TRBV18 and TRBJ1-1, reads NAGVMQNPRHLVRRRGQEARLRCSPMKGHSHVYWYRQLPEEGLKFMVYLQKENIIDESGMPKERFSAEFPKEGPSILRIQQVVRGDSAAYFCASSPKNTEAFFGQGTRLTVV.